The clone carrying this TCR beta chain appeared many times. The data originate from a study of T-cell reconstitution after alpha-beta-depleted transplantation in children. Molecular barcoding with unique molecular identifiers was used for the TCRbeta library. TCRdb re-derived calls from the PCR reads in MiXCR, one entry per CDR3 protein. The sample contains some 640,000 distinct CDR3 sequences, around 17% of which appear only once. Trimming cost V 8 bases and J 2 bases, with 11 bases left between them. The germline gives CDR1 SQVTM, CDR2 ANQGSEA. The CDR3 spans 12 residues. The sequence derives from a human donor who donated a stem cell graft to a child with acute myeloid leukemia. The chain combines TRBV29-1 with TRBJ2-3; possibly TRBD2 for D (5 bases). Here the sequenced sample was PBMCs from the stem cell graft donor, taken from the stem cell graft. The DNA for the CDR3 is TGCAGCTATGACCGGGACACAGATACGCAGTATTTT. This translates into CSYDRDTDTQYF.